The 13 T cell receptor beta chains presented below share a single source sample, sequenced in a study of control samples from healthy donors and cancer patients. TCRdb's table, derived via immunoSEQ multiplex PCR, lists solely in-frame clones and lacks some. The table lists 95,000 to 100,000 clones, around 89% of them singletons. Sequencing was carried out using blood. The receptors stem from a man aged 25 to 40 in good health.

V is TRBV6-5 and J is TRBJ2-2; 7 nucleotides line up with TRBD2. V gave up 6 bases and J gave up 4 bases; unmatched junction bases: 5. The CDR3 spans 14 residues. Germline V gene sequence: CDR1 MNHEY, CDR2 SVGAGI. The CDR3 DNA reads TGTGCCAGCAGACCTGCGGGAGTCACCGGGGAGCTGTTTTTT. Its translation is CASRPAGVTGELFF.

V usage is TRBV5-6 and J usage is TRBJ1-5, with 8 bases fitting TRBD1. The CDR3 is made up of 14 amino acids. V lost 2 bases, J lost 2 bases, and 0 bases stayed unmatched. Germline CDR1 is SGHDT and CDR2 is YYEEEE. The CDR3 coding sequence is TGTGCCAGCAGCTTACAGGGGGGCAATCAGCCCCAGCATTTT. Translation: CASSLQGGNQPQHF.

V usage is TRBV7-9 and J usage is TRBJ2-6, with D uncertain. CDR3 length: 15 amino acids. From germline, CDR1 is SEHNR and CDR2 FQNEAQ (reference sequence). Trimming left V 4 bases short and J 0 bases short, with 7 bases between. In DNA, the CDR3 is TGTGCCAGCAGCTCAGGAACCTCTGGGGCCAACGTCCTGACTTTC. Its protein is CASSSGTSGANVLTF. The whole variable domain, filled in from reference TRBV7-9 and TRBJ2-6, reads DTGVSQNPRHKITKRGQNVTFRCDPISEHNRLYWYRQTLGQGPEFLTYFQNEAQLEKSRLLSDRFSAERPKGSFSTLEIQRTEQGDSAMYLCASSSGTSGANVLTFGAGSRLTVL.

This clone was observed a handful of times. The rearrangement joins TRBV12-3 or TRBV12-4 to TRBJ2-6; no definite D call. This CDR3 comprises 13 residues. V was cut by 6 bases and J by 3 bases, with 6 bases left in between. CDR3 loop: CASSPYGANVLTF. CDR3 sequence (DNA): TGTGCCAGCAGCCCCTATGGGGCCAACGTCCTGACTTTC.

This clone was detected a few times. The J gene is TRBJ1-5, the V gene TRBV9; possible D gene TRBD1, 5 bases. The germline gives CDR1 SGDLS, CDR2 YYNGEE. Trimming removed 4 bases from V and 3 bases from J, with 14 bases in between. The CDR3 length is 15 residues. Here the CDR3 reads CASSFSGALNQPQHF. DNA of the CDR3: TGTGCCAGCAGCTTTTCCGGGGCCCTCAATCAGCCCCAGCATTTT.

V is TRBV4-3 and J is TRBJ1-1; D is unclear. The V gene's germline CDR1 is LGHNA and CDR2 YSLEER. The CDR3 runs 13 residues. V lost 1 base, J lost 8 bases, and 11 bases lay in between. The CDR3 DNA reads TGCGCCAGCAGCCAAGTTTTCGCGCAAGAAGCTTTCTTT. It is translated as CASSQVFAQEAFF.

The chain recombines TRBV4-3 with TRBJ2-5; no clear D gene. Looked up from germline, CDR1 is LGHNA and CDR2 is YSLEER. Trimming shortened V by 0 bases and J by 5 bases, and 16 bases separated the two germline ends. CDR3 length: 16 amino acids. CDR3 nucleotide sequence: TGCGCCAGCAGCCAAGATCTATCAGGACCCAAGGAGACCCAGTACTTC. It codes for CASSQDLSGPKETQYF.

The chain uses TRBV30 and TRBJ2-1; 14 nucleotides line up with TRBD2. V lost 2 bases to trimming and J lost 8 bases; unmatched junction nucleotides: 5. The CDR3 is 15 residues long. Germline V lookup: CDR1 GTSNPN, CDR2 SVGIG (reference sequence). CDR3 region: CAWSLTSGRAHEQFF. For the CDR3, the DNA is TGTGCCTGGAGTTTGACTAGCGGGAGGGCCCATGAGCAGTTCTTC.

The gene calls are TRBV28 and TRBJ1-6, with D perhaps matching TRBD1 (5 bases). The CDR3 covers 17 residues. Deletions cut 5 bases from V and 7 bases from J, with 21 bases between. Germline values: CDR1 MDHEN, CDR2 SYDVKM. For the CDR3, the DNA is TGTGCCAGCAGTCCCCTACCATGGACACGGTTAAATTCACCCCTCCACTTT. The encoded protein is CASSPLPWTRLNSPLHF.

This chain links TRBV6-2 or TRBV6-3 with TRBJ1-1; D uncertain. This CDR3 spans 15 amino acids. Per the germline V gene, CDR1 is MNHEY and CDR2 is SVGEGT. Trimming removed 0 bases at V and 1 base at J, with 9 bases between. This CDR3 is CASSYSRGPNTEAFF. CDR3 bases: TGTGCCAGCAGTTACTCACGAGGGCCGAACACTGAAGCTTTCTTT.

The J gene is TRBJ2-2, the V gene TRBV6-5, with D possibly TRBD1 on 5 matching bases. Per germline, CDR1 MNHEY and CDR2 SVGAGI. The CDR3 sequence is 15 residues long. The V end was cut by 8 bases, the J end by 4 bases, with 17 bases between. The CDR3: CASYRPTRGTGELFF. The CDR3 nucleotides are TGTGCCAGCTACAGGCCCACAAGGGGCACCGGGGAGCTGTTTTTT.

The chain employs TRBV5-4 and TRBJ2-3; 10 bases align to TRBD1. V was pared by 4 bases and J by 0 bases, with 5 bases of the junction left unmatched. Germline assignment: CDR1 SGHNT and CDR2 YYREEE (reference sequence). The CDR3 is made up of 16 amino acids. Here the CDR3 DNA reads TGTGCCAGCAGCAGGGGGACAGGGGAAAGCACAGATACGCAGTATTTT. It encodes CASSRGTGESTDTQYF.

The chain employs TRBV7-9 and TRBJ1-1, with TRBD1 identical over 8 bases. The J segment lost 1 base and the V segment lost 0 bases, leaving 10 bases of the junction unmatched. Germline loops: CDR1 SEHNR, CDR2 FQNEAQ (reference sequence). CDR3 length: 18 residues. DNA of the CDR3: TGTGCCAGCAGCTTAGCTGGGGCCAGGGGGCAAACGAACACTGAAGCTTTCTTT. Its translation is CASSLAGARGQTNTEAFF.